A single sample gave rise to the 6 T cell receptor beta chains below, sequenced in a study of OX40 agonist ivuxolimab in advanced cancers. Data came from immunoSEQ multiplex PCR; TCRdb stores just in-frame clones and leaves some out. The sample records 90,000 to 95,000 clones, around 87% being singletons. The source was CD4+ or CD8+ T cells sorted from blood, collected in a trial of the OX40 agonist ivuxolimab. The receptor set was obtained from an adult with an advanced solid tumor such as melanoma, head and neck, liver or kidney cancer.

V usage is TRBV7-2 and J usage is TRBJ2-1; D perhaps matches TRBD2 (5 bases). This CDR3 contains 15 residues. Germline CDR1 and CDR2: SGHTA and FQGNSA. The V end lost 2 bases, the J end lost 5 bases, and 13 bases lay between the germline ends. CDR3 DNA sequence: TGTGCCAGCAGCTTATGGTCGGACTCTAACAATGAGCAGTTCTTC. It is translated as CASSLWSDSNNEQFF.

The chain uses TRBV5-1 and TRBJ2-3; 9 positions agree with TRBD1. This CDR3 is built from 16 residues. Trimming cost V 4 bases and J 2 bases; bases outside gene matches: 8. Germline V gene data show CDR1 as SGHRS and CDR2 as YFSETQ. In DNA, the CDR3 is TGCGCCAGCAGCCTAGAGGGGACAGGGACCACAGATACGCAGTATTTT. It translates to CASSLEGTGTTDTQYF.

The gene calls are TRBV19 and TRBJ1-2; D remains unclear. The V gene lost 4 bases and the J gene lost 4 bases, with 10 bases spanning the gap. CDR1 is LNHDA and CDR2 is SQIVND in the germline V gene (reference sequence). This CDR3 is 13 amino acids long. The CDR3 region has the DNA TGTGCCAGTAGTAGCGTACCTCTCTATGGCTACACCTTC. Encoded protein: CASSSVPLYGYTF.

The sample holds a few counts of this clone. The rearrangement uses TRBV6-6 and TRBJ2-5; D ambiguous. Trimming removed 5 bases from V and 9 bases from J, with 10 bases in between. CDR3 length: 11 residues. CDR1 is MNHNY, CDR2 SVGAGI, per germline (reference sequence). The CDR3 DNA reads as TGTGCCAGCAGTCCCGGATGGGCCCAGTACTTC. This codes for CASSPGWAQYF.

The chain combines TRBV4-2 with TRBJ2-2, with 7 nucleotides matching TRBD1. Germline V lookup: CDR1 LGHNA, CDR2 YNFKEQ. CDR3 size: 16 residues. The V segment lost 1 base and the J segment 0 bases; nucleotides outside the gene matches: 2. The CDR3 region is CASSQVGTANTGELFF. The CDR3 nucleotides are TGTGCCAGCAGCCAAGTTGGGACAGCGAACACCGGGGAGCTGTTTTTT.

The chain couples TRBV10-1 to TRBJ2-7, with D maybe TRBD2 (5 bases). With 4 bases removed from V and 1 base from J, the gap between germline ends came to 8 bases. This CDR3 contains 13 residues. The germline CDR1 and CDR2 sequences are WNHNN and SYGVQD (reference sequence). This CDR3 is CASSGGGSYEQYF. CDR3 nucleotides: TGCGCCAGCAGTGGAGGAGGTTCCTACGAGCAGTACTTC.